Sequencing of this T cell receptor (beta chain) was carried out in a study of T cells after yellow fever vaccination. Whole-study context: Where fractions had low cell numbers, libraries were prepared from them with the SMART-Seq v4 Ultra Low Input RNA kit.

With V trimmed by 6 bases and J by 8 bases, 10 bases remained unmatched. CDR1 SQVTM and CDR2 ANQGSEA come from the germline V gene. This CDR3 comprises 13 residues. One entry per CDR3 protein results from TCRdb running MiXCR on the 5' RACE reads. The table lists about 350,000 distinct CDR3 sequences, 11% of them singletons. A note on this clonotype: Antigen unknown.

The study, taken as a whole, reports: The booster saw the reappearance of most primary-vaccination clones (nearly 98% CD4, around 88% CD8).

The receptor comes from a man aged 18 to 30 who received the YFV17D yellow fever vaccine. Material: PBMCs, obtained on the day of the first yellow fever vaccination. The rearrangement joins TRBV29-1 to TRBJ2-7; 10 bases agree with TRBD1. Written as DNA, the CDR3 is TGCAGCGTGGCCATTGGACAGGGGGATAAGCAGTACTTC. Translation: CSVAIGQGDKQYF.